Here is one TCR beta chain with its context. The sample belongs to a study of blood T cell repertoires in COVID-19. Overall study context: In each case, the material was cDNA or gDNA derived from T cells, B-cell-depleted T cells, or PBMCs.

The junction had 4 bases not matched to a gene; V was cut back by 0 bases and J by 3 bases. This CDR3 region has 15 residues. Per the germline V gene, CDR1 is SGHDT and CDR2 is YYEEEE. As originally analysed: Reference gene primer amplification in the assay estimated nucleated cell counts. Data came from immunoSEQ multiplex PCR; TCRdb stores just in-frame clones and leaves some out. The V and J calls and clone size come from that table; D and trimming were worked out from the DNA. The sample comprises about 300,000 clones, about 83% of which are singletons, and 1.2% rests with the top ten. The origin of this receptor is a woman aged 45 to 65 with acute or convalescent COVID-19. The V gene is TRBV5-6, the J gene TRBJ2-3; TRBD2 matches at 7 bases. Sequencing used peripheral blood. CDR3 bases: TGTGCCAGCAGCTTGGGGGCGGGAGTGACAGATACGCAGTATTTT. It codes for CASSLGAGVTDTQYF. Full variable domain (remainder filled in from reference TRBV5-6 and TRBJ2-3): DAGVTQSPTHLIKTRGQQVTLRCSPKSGHDTVSWYQQALGQGPQFIFQYYEEEERQRGNFPDRFSGHQFPNYSSELNVNALLLGDSALYLCASSLGAGVTDTQYFGPGTRLTVL.